One sample yielded the 3 T cell receptor beta chains listed below, sequenced in a study of radiation and T cells in renal cell carcinoma. Libraries were prepared by immunoSEQ multiplex PCR; TCRdb keeps only in-frame clonotypes and omits some of them. The sample has tens of thousands of clones, approximately 86% seen once. The time point: blood 2 weeks post-SBRT. The treatment here: 15 Gy SBRT to primary tumor, nephrectomy 4 weeks later. The specimen was blood, collected from a patient whose treatment included radiotherapy and nephrectomy. These receptors came from a woman aged 50 to 60 with renal cell carcinoma.

The chain employs TRBV9 and TRBJ1-2; D not certain. Germline V gene sequence: CDR1 SGDLS, CDR2 YYNGEE. This CDR3 has 13 residues. V lost 3 bases to trimming and J lost 7 bases, with 13 bases between them. In nucleotides, the CDR3 is TGTGCCAGCAGCGCCGACGCGGAGGGTGGCTACACCTTC. Protein: CASSADAEGGYTF.

V and J are TRBV9 and TRBJ1-1, with 11 bases fitting TRBD1. Germline-derived CDR1 and CDR2 are SGDLS and YYNGEE. The CDR3 spans 13 residues. Losses at the gene ends were 6 bases for V and 7 bases for J; bases not matched to a gene: 5. The CDR3 region is CASTGGTGGEAFF. For the CDR3, the DNA is TGTGCCAGCACCGGGGGGACAGGGGGTGAAGCTTTCTTT.

The chain employs TRBV5-6 and TRBJ1-3, with 8 bases lining up with TRBD1. V gave up 1 base and J gave up 6 bases; unmatched junction bases: 6. Per the germline V gene, CDR1 is SGHDT and CDR2 is YYEEEE. The CDR3 is 15 residues long. In nucleotides, the CDR3 is TGTGCCAGCAGCTTGCTGGACAGGGACGAAAACACCATATATTTT. Protein product: CASSLLDRDENTIYF.